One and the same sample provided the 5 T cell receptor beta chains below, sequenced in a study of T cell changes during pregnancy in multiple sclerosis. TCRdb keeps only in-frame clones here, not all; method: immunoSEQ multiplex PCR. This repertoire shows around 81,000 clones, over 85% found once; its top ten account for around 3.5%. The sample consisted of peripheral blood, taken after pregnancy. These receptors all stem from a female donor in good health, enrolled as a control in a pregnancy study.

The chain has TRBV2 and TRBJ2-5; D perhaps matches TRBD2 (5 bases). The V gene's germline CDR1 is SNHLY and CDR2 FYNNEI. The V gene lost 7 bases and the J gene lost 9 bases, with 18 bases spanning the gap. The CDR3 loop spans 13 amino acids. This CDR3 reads CASTDGLLGAQYF. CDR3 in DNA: TGTGCCAGCACCGACGGTCTCCTCGGGGCCCAGTACTTC.

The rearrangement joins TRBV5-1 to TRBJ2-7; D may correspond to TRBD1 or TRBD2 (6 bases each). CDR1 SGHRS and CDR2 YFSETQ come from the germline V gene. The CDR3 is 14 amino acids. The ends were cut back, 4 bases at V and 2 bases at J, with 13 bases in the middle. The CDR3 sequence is CASSLGGTTYEQYF. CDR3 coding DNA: TGCGCCAGCAGCCTGGGGGGCACCACCTACGAGCAGTACTTC. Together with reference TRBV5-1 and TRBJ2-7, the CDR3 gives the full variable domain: KAGVTQTPRYLIKTRGQQVTLSCSPISGHRSVSWYQQTPGQGLQFLFEYFSETQRNKGNFPGRFSGRQFSNSRSEMNVSTLELGDSALYLCASSLGGTTYEQYFGPGTRLTVT.

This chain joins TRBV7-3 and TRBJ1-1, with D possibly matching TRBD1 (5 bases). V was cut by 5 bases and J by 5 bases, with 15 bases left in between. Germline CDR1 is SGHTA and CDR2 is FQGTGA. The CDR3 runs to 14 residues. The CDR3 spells CASSTGHGGTEAFF. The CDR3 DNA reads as TGTGCCAGCAGCACAGGACACGGGGGGACTGAAGCTTTCTTT.

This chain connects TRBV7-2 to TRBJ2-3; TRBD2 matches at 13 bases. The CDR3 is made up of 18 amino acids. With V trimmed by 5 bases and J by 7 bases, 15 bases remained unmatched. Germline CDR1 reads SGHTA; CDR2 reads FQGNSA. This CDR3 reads CASSPKTTSGGLIHTQYF. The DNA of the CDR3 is TGTGCCAGCAGCCCAAAGACGACTAGCGGGGGGCTTATACATACGCAGTATTTT.

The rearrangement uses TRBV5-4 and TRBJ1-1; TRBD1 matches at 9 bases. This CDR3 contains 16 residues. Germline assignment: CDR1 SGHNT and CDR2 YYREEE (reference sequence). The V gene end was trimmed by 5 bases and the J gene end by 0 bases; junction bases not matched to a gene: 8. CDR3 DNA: TGTGCCAGCAGTACAGGGGGCGACTTTATGAACACTGAAGCTTTCTTT. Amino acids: CASSTGGDFMNTEAFF.